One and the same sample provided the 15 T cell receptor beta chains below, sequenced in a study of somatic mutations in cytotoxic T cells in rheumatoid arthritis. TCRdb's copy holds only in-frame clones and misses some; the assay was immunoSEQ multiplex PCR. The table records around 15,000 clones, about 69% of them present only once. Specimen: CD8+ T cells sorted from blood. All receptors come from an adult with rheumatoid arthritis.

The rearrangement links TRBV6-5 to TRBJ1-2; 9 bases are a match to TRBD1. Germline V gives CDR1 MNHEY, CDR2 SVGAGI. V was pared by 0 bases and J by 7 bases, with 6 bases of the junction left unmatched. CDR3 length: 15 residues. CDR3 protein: CASSYSQTGGRGYTF. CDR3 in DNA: TGTGCCAGCAGTTACTCACAGACAGGGGGACGTGGCTACACCTTC.

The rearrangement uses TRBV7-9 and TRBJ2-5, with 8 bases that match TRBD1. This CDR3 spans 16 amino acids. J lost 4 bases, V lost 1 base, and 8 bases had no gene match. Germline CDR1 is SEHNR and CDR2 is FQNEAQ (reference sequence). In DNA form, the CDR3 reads TGTGCCAGCAGCTTAGGTGGGACAGGCGCTTTAGAGACCCAGTACTTC. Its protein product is CASSLGGTGALETQYF.

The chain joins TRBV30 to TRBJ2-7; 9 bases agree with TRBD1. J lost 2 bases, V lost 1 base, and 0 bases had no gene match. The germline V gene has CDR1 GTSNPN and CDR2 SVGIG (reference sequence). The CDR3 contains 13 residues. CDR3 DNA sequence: TGTGCCTGGAGTGGGGACAGGGCCTACGAGCAGTACTTC. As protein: CAWSGDRAYEQYF.

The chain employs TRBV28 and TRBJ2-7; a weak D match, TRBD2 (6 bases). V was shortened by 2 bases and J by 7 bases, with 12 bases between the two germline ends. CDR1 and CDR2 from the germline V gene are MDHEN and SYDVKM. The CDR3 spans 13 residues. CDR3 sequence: CASSLTGSVEQYF. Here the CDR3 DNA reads TGTGCCAGCAGTTTAACCGGGAGCGTGGAGCAGTACTTC. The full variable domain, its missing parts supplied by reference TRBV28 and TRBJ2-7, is DVKVTQSSRYLVKRTGEKVFLECVQDMDHENMFWYRQDPGLGLRLIYFSYDVKMKEKGDIPEGYSVSREKKERFSLILESASTNQTSMYLCASSLTGSVEQYFGPGTRLTVT.

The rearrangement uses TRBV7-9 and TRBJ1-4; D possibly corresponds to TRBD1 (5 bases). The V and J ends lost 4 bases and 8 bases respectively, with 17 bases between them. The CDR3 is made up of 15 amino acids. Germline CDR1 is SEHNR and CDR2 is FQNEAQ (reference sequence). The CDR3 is CASSSSNAGEEKLFF. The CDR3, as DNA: TGTGCCAGCAGCTCCAGTAATGCGGGGGAGGAAAAACTGTTTTTT.

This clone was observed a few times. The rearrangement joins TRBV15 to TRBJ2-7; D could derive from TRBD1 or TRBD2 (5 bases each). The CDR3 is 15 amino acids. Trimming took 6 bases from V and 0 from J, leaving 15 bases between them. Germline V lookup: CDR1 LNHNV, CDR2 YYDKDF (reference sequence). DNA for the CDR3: TGTGCCACCAGTCCTCTATGGGGGAGCTCCTACGAGCAGTACTTC. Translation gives CATSPLWGSSYEQYF.

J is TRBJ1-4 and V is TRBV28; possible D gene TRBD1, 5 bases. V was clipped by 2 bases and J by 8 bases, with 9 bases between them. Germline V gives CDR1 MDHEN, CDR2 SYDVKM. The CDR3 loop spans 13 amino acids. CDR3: CASSLEGTEKLFF. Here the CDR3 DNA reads TGTGCCAGCAGTTTAGAAGGGACGGAAAAACTGTTTTTT.

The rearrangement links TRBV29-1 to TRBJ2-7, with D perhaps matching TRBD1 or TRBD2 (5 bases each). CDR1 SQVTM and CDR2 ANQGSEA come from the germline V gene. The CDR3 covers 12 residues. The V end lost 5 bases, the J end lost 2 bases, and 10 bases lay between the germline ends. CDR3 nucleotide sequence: TGCAGCGTTACCCAGGGACCCTACGAGCAGTACTTC. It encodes CSVTQGPYEQYF.

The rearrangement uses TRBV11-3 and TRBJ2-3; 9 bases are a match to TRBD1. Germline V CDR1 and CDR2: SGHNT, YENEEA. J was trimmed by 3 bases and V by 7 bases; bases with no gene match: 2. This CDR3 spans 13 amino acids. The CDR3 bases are TGTGCCAGCAAAGACAGGGGGACAGATACGCAGTATTTT. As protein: CASKDRGTDTQYF. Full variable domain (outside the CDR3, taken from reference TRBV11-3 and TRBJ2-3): EAGVVQSPRYKIIEKKQPVAFWCNPISGHNTLYWYLQNLGQGPELLIRYENEEAVDDSQLPKDRFSAERLKGVDSTLKIQPAELGDSAVYLCASKDRGTDTQYFGPGTRLTVL.

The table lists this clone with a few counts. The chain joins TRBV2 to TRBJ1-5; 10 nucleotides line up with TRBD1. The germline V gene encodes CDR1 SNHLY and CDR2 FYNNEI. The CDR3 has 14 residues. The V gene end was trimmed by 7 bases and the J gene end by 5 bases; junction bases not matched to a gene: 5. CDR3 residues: CASTPDRGDQPQHF. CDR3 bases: TGTGCCAGCACCCCGGACAGGGGGGATCAGCCCCAGCATTTT.

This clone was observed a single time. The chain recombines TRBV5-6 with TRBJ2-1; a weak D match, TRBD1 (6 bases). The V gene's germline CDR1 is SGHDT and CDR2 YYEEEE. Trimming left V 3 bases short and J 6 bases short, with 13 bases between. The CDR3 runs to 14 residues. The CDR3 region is CASSSLTGLNEQFF. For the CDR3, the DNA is TGTGCCAGCAGCTCTCTAACAGGGCTCAATGAGCAGTTCTTC.

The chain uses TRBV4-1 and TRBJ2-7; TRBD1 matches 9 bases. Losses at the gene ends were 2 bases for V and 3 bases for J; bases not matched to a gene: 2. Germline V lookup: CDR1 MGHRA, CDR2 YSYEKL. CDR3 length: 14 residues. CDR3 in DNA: TGCGCCAGCAGCCAAAACAGGGGGCGCTACGAGCAGTACTTC. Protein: CASSQNRGRYEQYF.

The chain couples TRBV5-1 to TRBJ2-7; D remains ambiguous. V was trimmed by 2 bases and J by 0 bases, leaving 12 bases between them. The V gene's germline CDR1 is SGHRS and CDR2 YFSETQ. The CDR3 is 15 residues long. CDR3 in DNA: TGCGCCAGCAGCTTTCACCCCACAAACTCCTACGAGCAGTACTTC. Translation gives CASSFHPTNSYEQYF.

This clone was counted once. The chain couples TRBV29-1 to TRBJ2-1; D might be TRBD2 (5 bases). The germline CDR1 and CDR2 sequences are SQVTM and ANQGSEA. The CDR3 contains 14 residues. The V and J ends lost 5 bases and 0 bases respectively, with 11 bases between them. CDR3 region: CSVSGISSYNEQFF. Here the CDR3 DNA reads TGCAGCGTTTCCGGGATTAGCTCCTACAATGAGCAGTTCTTC.

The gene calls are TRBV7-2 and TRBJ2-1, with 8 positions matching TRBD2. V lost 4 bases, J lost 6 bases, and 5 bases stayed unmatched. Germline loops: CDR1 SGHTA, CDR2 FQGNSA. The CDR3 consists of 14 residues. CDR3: CASSSPGGFNEQFF. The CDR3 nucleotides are TGTGCCAGCAGCTCCCCGGGAGGGTTCAATGAGCAGTTCTTC.